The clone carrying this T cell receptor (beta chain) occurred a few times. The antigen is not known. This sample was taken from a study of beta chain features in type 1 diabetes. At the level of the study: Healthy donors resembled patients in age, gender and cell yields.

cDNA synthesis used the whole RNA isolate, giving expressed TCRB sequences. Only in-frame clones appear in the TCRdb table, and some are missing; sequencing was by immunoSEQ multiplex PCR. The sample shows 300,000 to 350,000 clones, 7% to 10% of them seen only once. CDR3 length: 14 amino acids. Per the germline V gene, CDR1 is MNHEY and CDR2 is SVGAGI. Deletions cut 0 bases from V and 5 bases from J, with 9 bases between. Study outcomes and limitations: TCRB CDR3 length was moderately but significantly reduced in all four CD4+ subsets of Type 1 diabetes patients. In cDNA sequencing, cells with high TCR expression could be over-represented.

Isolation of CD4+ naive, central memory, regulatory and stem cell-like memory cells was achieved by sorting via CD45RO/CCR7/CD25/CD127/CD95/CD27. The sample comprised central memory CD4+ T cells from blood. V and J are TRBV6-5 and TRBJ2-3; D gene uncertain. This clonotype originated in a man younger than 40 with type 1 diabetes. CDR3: CASSYSRNRDTQYF. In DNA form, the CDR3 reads TGTGCCAGCAGTTACTCGCGGAATCGAGATACGCAGTATTTT.